These 21 T cell receptor beta chains were all obtained from the same sample, sequenced in a study of blood T cell repertoires in COVID-19. Assay: immunoSEQ multiplex PCR; the TCRdb copy retains only in-frame clones and omits some. This table holds roughly 69,000 clones, 86% found once. Source material: peripheral blood. The receptors stem from a man aged 45-65 years with active COVID-19.

The chain is built from TRBV5-4 and TRBJ2-1; 7 bases align to TRBD2. The CDR3 has 16 residues. Unmatched junction bases numbered 8, after V lost 3 bases and J lost 2 bases. Per the germline V gene, CDR1 is SGHNT and CDR2 is YYREEE (reference sequence). The chain's CDR3 is CASSWGREGTYNEQFF. The CDR3 nucleotides are TGTGCCAGCAGCTGGGGCAGGGAGGGGACCTACAATGAGCAGTTCTTC.

The chain employs TRBV19 and TRBJ2-1, with D possibly being TRBD2 (6 bases). Trimming pared 3 bases from V and 3 bases from J, leaving 12 bases between. Germline CDR1 and CDR2: LNHDA and SQIVND (reference sequence). There are 15 residues in the CDR3. The DNA of the CDR3 is TGTGCCAGTAGTATCACCGCGGGGTACTACAATGAGCAGTTCTTC. This codes for CASSITAGYYNEQFF. The whole variable domain, filled in from reference TRBV19 and TRBJ2-1, reads DGGITQSPKYLFRKEGQNVTLSCEQNLNHDAMYWYRQDPGQGLRLIYYSQIVNDFQKGDIAEGYSVSREKKESFPLTVTSAQKNPTAFYLCASSITAGYYNEQFFGPGTRLTVL.

The V and J genes are TRBV2 and TRBJ2-5, with 15 bases lining up with TRBD2. V trimming: 4 bases; J trimming: 2 bases; junction bases outside the gene matches: 5. The germline V gene encodes CDR1 SNHLY and CDR2 FYNNEI. The length of the CDR3 is 17 residues. CDR3 sequence: CASSAGLAGGGQETQYF. CDR3 nucleotide sequence: TGTGCCAGCAGTGCGGGACTAGCGGGAGGAGGTCAAGAGACCCAGTACTTC.

The chain recombines TRBV2 with TRBJ2-7; 10 nucleotides line up with TRBD2. This CDR3 has 14 amino acids. V lost 6 bases, J lost 6 bases, and 8 bases stayed unmatched. CDR1 and CDR2 from the germline V gene are SNHLY and FYNNEI. The CDR3 region is CASSPLAGAPEQYF. Here the CDR3 DNA reads TGTGCCAGCAGCCCCCTAGCGGGAGCCCCCGAGCAGTACTTC.

The V gene is TRBV5-1, the J gene TRBJ1-1; a weak D match, TRBD1 (6 bases). CDR3 length: 14 residues. Trimming left V 1 base short and J 1 base short, with 8 bases between. In germline, CDR1 is SGHRS, CDR2 YFSETQ. DNA for the CDR3: TGCGCCAGCAGCTTGCAGGGGACGAACACTGAAGCTTTCTTT. The encoded protein is CASSLQGTNTEAFF.

This chain uses TRBV19 with TRBJ2-5; D is perhaps TRBD2 (6 bases). The CDR3 runs 16 residues. V lost 6 bases to trimming and J lost 5 bases, with 22 bases between them. CDR1 is LNHDA, CDR2 SQIVND, per germline (reference sequence). The CDR3 loop reads CASRRNTGTQGETQYF. The DNA of the CDR3 is TGTGCCAGTAGGAGAAACACCGGGACTCAAGGGGAGACCCAGTACTTC. Variable domain in full (rest from reference TRBV19 and TRBJ2-5): DGGITQSPKYLFRKEGQNVTLSCEQNLNHDAMYWYRQDPGQGLRLIYYSQIVNDFQKGDIAEGYSVSREKKESFPLTVTSAQKNPTAFYLCASRRNTGTQGETQYFGPGTRLLVL.

This chain uses TRBV4-1 with TRBJ1-1; D not resolved. Germline CDR1 MGHRA, CDR2 YSYEKL. The V gene lost 3 bases and the J gene lost 0 bases, with 5 bases spanning the gap. This CDR3 has 13 amino acids. CDR3 residues: CASSHSMNTEAFF. As DNA, the CDR3 is TGCGCCAGCAGCCATTCAATGAACACTGAAGCTTTCTTT.

V and J are TRBV5-1 and TRBJ1-6; TRBD1 might be the D (6 bases). In germline, CDR1 is SGHRS, CDR2 YFSETQ. The CDR3 contains 13 residues. V gave up 4 bases and J gave up 11 bases, with 13 bases separating them. CDR3 sequence: CASSPRDITPLHF. DNA of the CDR3: TGCGCCAGCAGCCCGAGGGACATTACACCCCTCCACTTT.

The CDR3 sequence is CASSSGQGNTEAFF. CDR3 in DNA: TGCGCCAGCAGCTCAGGACAGGGAAACACTGAAGCTTTCTTT. The chain combines TRBV5-1 with TRBJ1-1; 8 nucleotides agree with TRBD1. This CDR3 is built from 14 residues. Germline loops: CDR1 SGHRS, CDR2 YFSETQ. V lost 3 bases, J lost 2 bases, and 3 bases stayed unmatched.

The chain employs TRBV28 and TRBJ2-7; 7 bases match TRBD1. This CDR3 has 15 residues. Losses at the gene ends were 5 bases for V and 3 bases for J; bases not matched to a gene: 10. The germline V gene has CDR1 MDHEN and CDR2 SYDVKM. The CDR3 sequence: CASSQPRGQSYEQYF. In nucleotides, the CDR3 is TGTGCCAGCAGTCAACCACGGGGACAGAGCTACGAGCAGTACTTC.

This clone was seen just once. Mismatch with germline at one junction end may stem from a read error. The gene calls are TRBV7-2 and TRBJ1-5, with 7 bases fitting TRBD1. Looked up from germline, CDR1 is SGHTA and CDR2 is FQGNSA. CDR3 size: 14 residues. CDR3 region: CASRLGGSGQPQHF. DNA of the CDR3: TGTGCCAGCAGGTTAGGGGGCTCGGGTCAGCCCCAGCATTTT. Drawing the rest from reference TRBV7-2 and TRBJ1-5, the complete variable domain is GAGVSQSPSNKVTEKGKDVELRCDPISGHTALYWYRQSLGQGLEFLIYFQGNSAPDKSGLPSDRFSAERTGGSVSTLTIQRTQQEDSAVYLCASRLGGSGQPQHFGDGTRLSIL.

This rearrangement joins TRBV15 to TRBJ2-3; no reliable D call. Germline V gene sequence: CDR1 LNHNV, CDR2 YYDKDF (reference sequence). The CDR3 has 13 residues. The ends were cut back, 0 bases at V and 5 bases at J, with 6 bases in the middle. CDR3 sequence: CATSRDPGDTQYF. In nucleotides, the CDR3 is TGTGCCACCAGCAGAGATCCCGGAGATACGCAGTATTTT.

This clone appeared once. The V call is TRBV7-2, the J call TRBJ2-1, with D maybe TRBD2 (6 bases). Per the germline V gene, CDR1 is SGHTA and CDR2 is FQGNSA. This CDR3 comprises 17 residues. Trimming shortened V by 5 bases and J by 7 bases, and 24 bases separated the two germline ends. CDR3 sequence: CASSAPNWGDFGNEQFF. The CDR3 region has the DNA TGTGCCAGCAGCGCCCCAAATTGGGGGGATTTTGGGAATGAGCAGTTCTTC.

The V gene is TRBV28, the J gene TRBJ2-7; 10 bases map to TRBD2. The length of the CDR3 is 16 residues. The germline CDR1 and CDR2 sequences are MDHEN and SYDVKM. The J segment lost 1 base and the V segment lost 2 bases, leaving 5 bases of the junction unmatched. CDR3 loop: CASSLGSGGPSYEQYF. The CDR3 bases are TGTGCCAGCAGTTTAGGTAGCGGGGGGCCTTCCTACGAGCAGTACTTC.

This sequence joins TRBV4-1 and TRBJ2-7, with TRBD2 matching over 10 bases. V shed 0 bases, J shed 6 bases, and the junction held 17 bases outside the gene matches. The germline CDR1 and CDR2 sequences are MGHRA and YSYEKL. The CDR3 length is 19 residues. CDR3 nucleotides: TGCGCCAGCAGCCAAGACGCTAGCGGGAGTCAGTCGCAGACCTCCGAGCAGTACTTC. Residues: CASSQDASGSQSQTSEQYF.

The rearrangement joins TRBV6-5 to TRBJ1-2; D is ambiguous. The germline V gene has CDR1 MNHEY and CDR2 SVGAGI. The length of the CDR3 is 11 residues. V was shortened by 7 bases and J by 8 bases, with 11 bases between the two germline ends. The CDR3 loop is CASTLVGGYTF. The CDR3 DNA reads TGTGCCAGCACCCTAGTAGGCGGCTACACCTTC.

The gene calls are TRBV18 and TRBJ1-1; TRBD1 matches at 8 bases. Trimming took 4 bases from V and 6 from J; bases not matched to a gene: 7. The germline V gene encodes CDR1 KGHSH and CDR2 LQKENI. This CDR3 comprises 14 residues. The CDR3 nucleotides are TGTGCCAGCTCACGGGGACAGGCCTACCCTGAAGCTTTCTTT. Translating it yields CASSRGQAYPEAFF.

The rearrangement joins TRBV6-4 to TRBJ1-1; the match to TRBD1 covers 8 bases. V trimming: 2 bases; J trimming: 1 base; junction bases outside the gene matches: 6. The CDR3 totals 16 residues. Germline V gene sequence: CDR1 MRHNA, CDR2 SNTAGT. The CDR3 DNA reads TGTGCCAGCAGTGACCCCACCGGGACAGGGAACACTGAAGCTTTCTTT. Protein sequence: CASSDPTGTGNTEAFF.

This sequence joins TRBV18 and TRBJ1-2; 9 nucleotides agree with TRBD1. Looked up from germline, CDR1 is KGHSH and CDR2 is LQKENI. The ends lost 6 bases at V and 2 bases at J; junction bases unmatched: 4. The CDR3 runs to 14 residues. CDR3 amino acids: CASSRGTGNYGYTF. The CDR3 nucleotides are TGTGCCAGCTCGCGGGGGACAGGGAACTATGGCTACACCTTC.

This clone was seen just once. The chain links TRBV11-3 to TRBJ2-1; 7 positions agree with TRBD2. Trimming at V came to 1 base and at J to 0 bases, leaving 6 bases not matched to a gene. CDR3 length: 17 amino acids. Germline V gene sequence: CDR1 SGHNT, CDR2 YENEEA. DNA for the CDR3: TGTGCCAGCAGCTTAGTATCTAGCGGAGGCTCCTACAATGAGCAGTTCTTC. It codes for CASSLVSSGGSYNEQFF. The whole variable domain, filled in from reference TRBV11-3 and TRBJ2-1, reads EAGVVQSPRYKIIEKKQPVAFWCNPISGHNTLYWYLQNLGQGPELLIRYENEEAVDDSQLPKDRFSAERLKGVDSTLKIQPAELGDSAVYLCASSLVSSGGSYNEQFFGPGTRLTVL.

This chain connects TRBV7-2 to TRBJ1-1; D is perhaps TRBD1 (5 bases). The CDR3 is made up of 14 amino acids. Germline values: CDR1 SGHTA, CDR2 FQGNSA. Between the trimmed V and J ends, which lost 5 bases and 5 bases, there was a span of 15 bases. The CDR3 DNA reads TGTGCCAGCAGCCCAAGTCGACAGCTAACTGAAGCTTTCTTT. It translates to CASSPSRQLTEAFF.